Listed below are T cell receptor beta chains from one sample, sequenced in a study of regulatory T cells in long-lasting Graves disease. TCRdb re-analysed the multiplex PCR reads in MiXCR, keeping a single row per CDR3 protein. The sample holds 530,000 or so distinct CDR3 sequences, more than 15% seen once. Another study also made use of these data, one on T cells in Graves' hyperthyroidism and ophthalmopathy.

The sequencing used peripheral blood mononuclear cells (PBMCs), collected at new diagnosis, from a patient treated with antithyroid drugs. The origin of the receptors is a man younger than 35 with Graves disease. Each CDR3 is given with its conserved first and last residue. A D gene is named only where the DNA matches it firmly. Clone size, where shown, is once, few, many, or a class for clones that have expanded.

V gene	clone size	J gene	D gene	CDR3 DNA	CDR3 protein
TRBV4-1	few	TRBJ2-7	NA	TGCGCCAGCAGCCAAAGGAGCCTCCCACTAAGGGCCCCCTACGAGCAGTACTTC	CASSQRSLPLRAPYEQYF
TRBV19	few	TRBJ2-7	NA	TGTGCCAGTAGTGGGGATGGTATTGTCTACGAGCAGTACTTC	CASSGDGIVYEQYF
TRBV20-1	NA	TRBJ2-1	NA	TGCAGTGCTAGAGATCTTAGCGGACAGAGCTCCTACAATGAGCAGTTCTTC	CSARDLSGQSSYNEQFF
TRBV7-3	many	TRBJ1-6	NA	TGTGCCAGCAGCTTAAATCAGAGGGGATCACCCCTCCACTTT	CASSLNQRGSPLHF
TRBV20-1	many	TRBJ2-5	NA	TGCAGTGCCGACACGGGCCGGGGGGAGACCCAGTACTTC	CSADTGRGETQYF
TRBV7-3	NA	TRBJ2-6	NA	TGTGCCAGCAGCTTAAGGCTCCCTGGGGCCAACGTCCTGACTTTC	CASSLRLPGANVLTF
TRBV27	many	TRBJ2-1	NA	TGTGCCAGCAGTTTGCGTGAAGGGAACAATGAGCAGTTCTTC	CASSLREGNNEQFF
TRBV28	NA	TRBJ1-6	TRBD1	TGTGCCAGCACGACCGGGACAGGGGGTTCACCCCTCCACTTT	CASTTGTGGSPLHF
TRBV6-5	NA	TRBJ2-5	NA	TGTGCCAGCAGTTACCCCCCAAAAGAGACCCAGTACTTC	CASSYPPKETQYF
TRBV9	once	TRBJ1-4	NA	TGTGCCAGCAGCGTAGACATGGTAAATGAAAAACTGTTTTTT	CASSVDMVNEKLFF
TRBV7-2	few	TRBJ1-2	NA	TGTGCCAGCACCCCGTCCCCAGGGGACGGCTACACCTTC	CASTPSPGDGYTF
TRBV6-2/TRBV6-3	many	TRBJ2-7	NA	TGTGCCAGCATGAGCGGGTCCCACTCCTACGAGCAGTACTTC	CASMSGSHSYEQYF
TRBV27	few	TRBJ2-1	NA	TGTGCCACCGGGGTTTTTGAGCAGTTCTTC	CATGVFEQFF
TRBV6-5	few	TRBJ1-4	TRBD1	TGTGCCAGCAGTTACTCCCCGGGACAGGGAGCCGAAAAACTGTTTTTT	CASSYSPGQGAEKLFF
TRBV10-3	NA	TRBJ2-2	NA	TGTGCCATCAGTGAGTCCTGGGACACCGGGGAGCTGTTTTTT	CAISESWDTGELFF
TRBV25-1	NA	TRBJ1-4	NA	TGTGCCAGCAGTGACAGGACAACTAATGAAAAACTGTTTTTT	CASSDRTTNEKLFF
TRBV27	many	TRBJ2-7	NA	TGTGCCAGCAGTTTAATCGCCACATCCCACTACGAGCAGTACTTC	CASSLIATSHYEQYF
TRBV11-2	many	TRBJ1-1	NA	TGTGCCAGCAGCTTAGCACGAGGACACCCGCCTGAAGCTTTCTTT	CASSLARGHPPEAFF
TRBV19	NA	TRBJ1-5	TRBD1	TGTGCCAGTAGTACCGACAGGGCTCAGCCCCAGCATTTT	CASSTDRAQPQHF
TRBV28	few	TRBJ1-5	NA	TGTGCCAGCAGTTCTTCTGAGGGAAGCAATCAGCCCCAGCATTTT	CASSSSEGSNQPQHF
TRBV12-3/TRBV12-4	many	TRBJ2-1	NA	TGTGCCAGCAGTTTACACGGGAGAGACTACAATGAGCAGTTCTTC	CASSLHGRDYNEQFF
TRBV3-1	NA	TRBJ2-3	TRBD2	TGTGCCAGCAGCCAACTGTCGGGAGGGCCGACAGATACGCAGTATTTT	CASSQLSGGPTDTQYF
TRBV2	many	TRBJ2-3	TRBD2	TGTGCCATCCCCCCCGGGCAGGCTAGCGGAATATCTAGCACAGATACGCAGTATTTT	CAIPPGQASGISSTDTQYF
TRBV4-2	NA	TRBJ2-7	NA	TGTGCCAGCAGCCAAGATCCTGGACTACTCTACGAGCAGTACTTC	CASSQDPGLLYEQYF